This T cell receptor beta chain was sequenced for a study of blood T cell repertoires in COVID-19. Study background: The United States, Italy and Spain were the sources of the acute and convalescent COVID-19 samples.

Authors' processing steps: Amplification from reference gene primers served as the basis for estimated nucleated cell counts. Method: immunoSEQ multiplex PCR; TCRdb's copy keeps in-frame clones and lacks some. Clonal size and the V and J genes are those of that table, whereas D and trimming came from the DNA. The repertoire consists of almost 70,000 clones, with around 89% occurring once and the leading ten covering about 6%. The sequence came from a woman between 65 and 79 years old with acute or convalescent COVID-19. Sample: peripheral blood.

This CDR3 reads CASRSTGRDTIYF. CDR3 nucleotides: TGTGCCAGCAGATCGACAGGGCGCGACACCATATATTTT. The rearrangement joins TRBV12-3 or TRBV12-4 to TRBJ1-3; 7 bases match TRBD1. The junction had 7 bases not matched to a gene; V was cut back by 6 bases and J by 8 bases. There are 13 residues in the CDR3.